Below, 14 T cell receptor beta chains from the same sample are listed, as sequenced in a study of T-cell reconstitution after alpha-beta-depleted transplantation in children. Preparation of the TCRbeta library was carried out with unique molecular identifiers. MiXCR was run by TCRdb on the PCR reads, yielding one entry per CDR3 protein. Of around 370,000 distinct CDR3 sequences in the sample, 16% were seen once. The material sequenced was PBMCs, mostly from graft donor cells, taken 360 days after TCRalphabeta/CD19-depleted stem cell transplant. The source is a male patient between 2 and 9 years old who had a stem cell transplant for acute lymphoblastic leukemia, so the T cells may come from the graft donor.

The genes are TRBV6-2 or TRBV6-3 and TRBJ2-1; no firm D call. The V and J ends lost 6 bases and 3 bases respectively, with 12 bases between them. Germline loops: CDR1 MNHEY, CDR2 SVGEGT. The CDR3 contains 14 residues. The CDR3 sequence: CASSKGNNYNEQFF. The CDR3 DNA sequence: TGTGCCAGCAGCAAGGGAAATAACTACAATGAGCAGTTCTTC.

This chain uses TRBV3-1 with TRBJ2-5, with 7 bases matching TRBD2. CDR3 size: 18 residues. Losses at the gene ends were 0 bases for V and 3 bases for J; bases not matched to a gene: 13. Germline CDR1 LGHDT, CDR2 YNNKEL (reference sequence). CDR3 loop: CASSQEVRREFSKETQYF. In nucleotides, the CDR3 is TGTGCCAGCAGCCAAGAGGTCCGGCGGGAGTTTTCCAAAGAGACCCAGTACTTC.

V gene TRBV6-2 or TRBV6-3 combines with J gene TRBJ1-1, with D possibly TRBD1 on 5 matching bases. CDR1 and CDR2 from the germline V gene are MNHEY and SVGEGT. V was pared by 5 bases and J by 6 bases, with 16 bases between. CDR3 length equals 14 residues. CDR3 sequence: CASSHLRGGAEAFF. CDR3 DNA: TGTGCCAGCAGTCACCTTCGGGGGGGAGCTGAAGCTTTCTTT.

This clonotype has ten or more counts. The chain has TRBV12-3 or TRBV12-4 and TRBJ1-6; the D gene is possibly TRBD1 (5 bases). The CDR3 sequence is 13 residues long. The ends were cut back, 2 bases at V and 8 bases at J, with 7 bases in the middle. The CDR3 sequence is CASSLTGDSPLHF. CDR3 sequence (DNA): TGTGCCAGCAGTTTAACGGGGGATTCACCCCTCCACTTT.

The chain carries TRBV7-2 and TRBJ2-7; a weak D match, TRBD2 (5 bases). Germline CDR1 is SGHTA and CDR2 is FQGNSA. The CDR3 contains 15 residues. V lost 6 bases and J lost 6, with 21 bases in between. CDR3 bases: TGTGCCAGCAGTCCTCAACTGACCTCCGAGGGCGAGCAGTACTTC. This translates into CASSPQLTSEGEQYF.

This chain links TRBV5-5 with TRBJ2-3, with a weak D call TRBD2 (5 bases). V was trimmed by 0 bases and J by 6 bases, leaving 14 bases between them. CDR3 size: 15 residues. The germline V gene has CDR1 SGHKS and CDR2 YYEKEE (reference sequence). This CDR3 reads CASSLASGRVDTQYF. For the CDR3, the DNA is TGTGCCAGCAGCTTGGCCAGCGGCCGAGTGGATACGCAGTATTTT.

The genes are TRBV30 and TRBJ1-5, with D unresolved. The CDR3 is made up of 14 amino acids. Trimming took off 1 base at V and 7 bases at J, with 14 bases between the two ends. The V gene's germline CDR1 is GTSNPN and CDR2 SVGIG (reference sequence). The CDR3, as DNA: TGTGCCTGGAGTGCGGTGGGTGGAAGACAGCCCCAGCATTTT. Its protein is CAWSAVGGRQPQHF.

CDR3 sequence: CASIPTGTEVFNQPQHF. CDR3 nucleotides: TGTGCCAGCATCCCGACCGGGACAGAGGTTTTTAATCAGCCCCAGCATTTT. The V gene is TRBV28, the J gene TRBJ1-5, with 7 nucleotides matching TRBD1. The CDR3 covers 17 residues. V was pared by 7 bases and J by 4 bases, with 16 bases of the junction left unmatched. The germline V gene encodes CDR1 MDHEN and CDR2 SYDVKM. The variable domain in full, completed from reference TRBV28 and TRBJ1-5, reads DVKVTQSSRYLVKRTGEKVFLECVQDMDHENMFWYRQDPGLGLRLIYFSYDVKMKEKGDIPEGYSVSREKKERFSLILESASTNQTSMYLCASIPTGTEVFNQPQHFGDGTRLSIL.

This clonotype has a count of ten or more. The gene calls are TRBV5-4 and TRBJ2-2; 11 nucleotides align to TRBD2. Germline V gene sequence: CDR1 SGHNT, CDR2 YYREEE (reference sequence). The CDR3 has 16 amino acids. Trimming at V came to 1 base and at J to 7 bases, leaving 6 bases not matched to a gene. Written as DNA, the CDR3 is TGTGCCAGCAGCTTGCCTAGCGGGAGGTTTAGCGGGGAGCTGTTTTTT. This translates into CASSLPSGRFSGELFF.

The chain has TRBV10-3 and TRBJ1-2, with a weak D call TRBD1 (5 bases). Germline CDR1 is ENHRY and CDR2 is SYGVKD. Trimming took off 0 bases at V and 4 bases at J, with 12 bases between the two ends. This CDR3 contains 15 residues. The CDR3 reads CAISESAEGSYGYTF. The CDR3 region has the DNA TGTGCCATCAGTGAGTCCGCAGAGGGGTCCTATGGCTACACCTTC.

This clonotype was detected a few times. The J gene is TRBJ2-5, the V gene TRBV6-5; the match to TRBD2 covers 7 bases. V was pared by 2 bases and J by 5 bases, with 8 bases of the junction left unmatched. CDR1 and CDR2 (germline): MNHEY, SVGAGI. The CDR3 runs 15 residues. CDR3 bases: TGTGCCAGCAGTTACGGGGCCAGCGGGACGGAGACCCAGTACTTC. It translates to CASSYGASGTETQYF.

This clonotype occurred a few times. The V gene is TRBV5-1, the J gene TRBJ2-7; 10 bases line up with TRBD1. Germline V gene lookup returns CDR1 SGHRS and CDR2 YFSETQ. V lost 0 bases and J lost 3; bases outside the gene matches: 3. The CDR3 covers 15 residues. CDR3 nucleotide sequence: TGCGCCAGCAGCTTGGGTGGGACAGGGGACTACGAGCAGTACTTC. This codes for CASSLGGTGDYEQYF.

This clonotype was observed a few times. The J gene is TRBJ2-3, the V gene TRBV3-1; maybe TRBD2 (6 bases). The CDR3 is 16 residues long. Germline V gives CDR1 LGHDT, CDR2 YNNKEL (reference sequence). With 0 bases removed from V and 6 bases from J, the gap between germline ends came to 16 bases. CDR3 loop: CASSQDGTYSWDTQYF. The CDR3 nucleotides are TGTGCCAGCAGCCAAGATGGGACTTACTCGTGGGATACGCAGTATTTT.

This clonotype was found a few times. This sequence joins TRBV28 and TRBJ2-5; 13 bases agree with TRBD2. The length of the CDR3 is 17 residues. The junction had 14 bases not matched to a gene; V was cut back by 5 bases and J by 8 bases. Germline CDR1 MDHEN, CDR2 SYDVKM. The CDR3 region is CASSPGLAGTVQFTQYF. Here the CDR3 DNA reads TGTGCCAGCAGTCCGGGACTAGCGGGAACCGTCCAATTCACCCAGTACTTC. The entire variable domain, with the rest obtained from reference TRBV28 and TRBJ2-5, is as follows: DVKVTQSSRYLVKRTGEKVFLECVQDMDHENMFWYRQDPGLGLRLIYFSYDVKMKEKGDIPEGYSVSREKKERFSLILESASTNQTSMYLCASSPGLAGTVQFTQYFGPGTRLLVL.